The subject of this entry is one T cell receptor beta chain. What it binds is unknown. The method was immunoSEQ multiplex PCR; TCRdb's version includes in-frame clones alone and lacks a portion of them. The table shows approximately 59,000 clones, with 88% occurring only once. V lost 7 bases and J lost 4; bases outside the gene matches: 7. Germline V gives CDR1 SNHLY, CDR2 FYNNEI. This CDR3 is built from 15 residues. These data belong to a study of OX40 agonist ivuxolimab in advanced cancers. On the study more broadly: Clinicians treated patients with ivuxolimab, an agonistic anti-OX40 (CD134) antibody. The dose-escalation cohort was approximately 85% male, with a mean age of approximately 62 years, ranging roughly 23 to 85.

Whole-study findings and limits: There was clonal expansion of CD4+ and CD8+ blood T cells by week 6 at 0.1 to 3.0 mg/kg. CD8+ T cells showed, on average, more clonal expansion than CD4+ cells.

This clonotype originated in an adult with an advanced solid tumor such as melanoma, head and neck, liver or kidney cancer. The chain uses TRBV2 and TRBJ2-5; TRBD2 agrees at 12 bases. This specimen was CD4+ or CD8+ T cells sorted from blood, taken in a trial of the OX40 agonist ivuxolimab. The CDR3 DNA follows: TGTGCCAGCAACCGACTAGCGGGAGTTCTAGAGACCCAGTACTTC. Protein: CASNRLAGVLETQYF.